This T cell receptor (beta chain) originates from a study of blood T cells in healthy people across ages. Points on this clonotype: Its antigen is not identified.

This CDR3 spans 16 amino acids. V lost 4 bases to trimming and J lost 2 bases, with 14 bases between them. The germline gives CDR1 SEHNR, CDR2 FQNEAQ (reference sequence). Using a J-beta primer mix together with a sample-barcoded 5' primer, a second PCR was run for about 6 to 11 cycles. The study obtained at least 2.5 million CDR3-containing paired-end reads from every sample. TCRdb used MiXCR to reprocess the 5' RACE reads, holding one entry per CDR3 protein. The sample has approximately 810,000 distinct CDR3 sequences; 36% are singletons. Overall study findings and caveats: Among T cells, TCR beta diversity per million cells dropped roughly linearly as age rose. Naive T cell percentage by flow cytometry tracked strongly with beta diversity.

The receptor comes from a man in his late teens or twenties in good health. The chain employs TRBV7-9 and TRBJ1-4; possibly TRBD1 for D (5 bases). What was sequenced was blood. For the CDR3, the DNA is TGTGCCAGCAGCTCCAGCGACGGGGGGACTAATGAAAAACTGTTTTTT. This encodes CASSSSDGGTNEKLFF. Full variable domain (rest looked up from reference TRBV7-9 and TRBJ1-4): DTGVSQNPRHKITKRGQNVTFRCDPISEHNRLYWYRQTLGQGPEFLTYFQNEAQLEKSRLLSDRFSAERPKGSFSTLEIQRTEQGDSAMYLCASSSSDGGTNEKLFFGSGTQLSVL.